This T cell receptor (beta chain) was captured by sequencing in a study of blood T cells in healthy people across ages. The authors ran a second PCR of about 6 to 11 cycles using a sample-barcoded 5' primer and a J-beta primer mix. TCRdb processed the 5' RACE reads anew with MiXCR; each CDR3 protein has one entry. Of 1.6 million or so distinct CDR3 sequences in the sample, about 35% were seen once. In this sample, this clonotype turned up a few times. The germline V gene encodes CDR1 DFQATT and CDR2 SNEGSKA (reference sequence). V lost 4 bases to trimming and J lost 4 bases; unmatched junction nucleotides: 12. CDR3 length: 16 amino acids.

The V and J genes are TRBV20-1 and TRBJ2-1; 8 bases line up with TRBD2. Sample: blood. The origin of this receptor is a woman under 40 in good health. CDR3 sequence: CSAKNPGLVPYNEQFF. The CDR3 DNA reads as TGCAGTGCTAAGAATCCGGGACTAGTACCTTACAATGAGCAGTTCTTC.